The present T cell receptor (beta chain) was sequenced within a study of T cell responses to AZD1222 COVID-19 vaccine (dated by TCRdb to about 2021). The study in broad terms: TCR sequencing covered approximately 230 trial participants: 207 given two doses of AZD1222 and 26 given two doses of MenACWY control vaccine. Enrollment into the trials was organized by age into subgroups of 18-55, 56-69 and 70-plus years, and those subgroups contained roughly 160, 29 and 62 TCR-sequenced participants, respectively.

Including the terminal cysteine and phenylalanine, the CDR3 comprises 13 residues. The sequence is cut down to CDR3 DNA, 39 bases in frame from base 1. Based on the germline V gene (reference sequence), the CDR1 and CDR2 sequences are MNHEY and SMNVEV. Between the V and J ends, shortened by 10 bases and 1 base respectively, the junction contains 13 bases. Sample time point, as interpreted from the label and publication: about 28 days (+/-7) after the second vaccine dose. AZD1222 recipients whose second dose came at about 4 weeks and those whose second dose came at about 12 weeks were combined into one group, since spike-specific TCR depth and breadth did not differ between the two schedules. Vaccinee samples came from UK trials COV001 and COV002, including a single-blind randomized controlled phase 2/3 trial of AZD1222 (ChAdOx1 nCoV-19) in healthy adults. For TCRbeta chain sequencing, PBMC samples from trial participants were taken at day 0 and at day 28 after the second dose.

The CDR3 regions of human TCRbeta chains were subjected to immunosequencing. The source study handled its data this way. TCRs in the repertoires were matched against a reference library of SARS-CoV-2-specific TCRs that had been generated with the MIRA antigen-specificity platform. Breadth meant the fraction of unique TCRs that were SARS-CoV-2-associated, whereas depth meant the fraction of total T cells that were SARS-CoV-2-associated. Using the MIRA data, every spike-specific TCR was mapped to the spike region that the TCR reacted to and assigned to either a CD4 or a CD8 class. Log10-transformed breadth and depth values were compared by one-way ANOVA with Sidak's multiple comparisons tests. As stored in TCRdb, this immuneACCESS dataset retains in-frame rearrangements with V and J assigned. A fraction of the clones does not appear; measured against another copy, unresolved V genes explain less than half of the discrepancy, and the remainder lacks a known reason. The V and J calls and clone size were taken over from that table, and D and trimming were inferred from the DNA. This sample is represented by more than 95,000 clones; roughly 85% of them were singletons. 3.5% to 5.5% of the sample is held by the ten biggest clonotypes.

The sample holds a few counts of this clone. Which antigen it targets is not known. No base quality information exists; no much larger clone differs at one position. Findings and caveats that apply to the study as a whole: In the small 56-69-year group, the increase in depth fell short of significance, most likely because of low power. Because no day 14 peak-response samples were available, the repertoires could be characterized only after the peak T cell response. A significant rise in spike-specific TCR breadth and depth was observed after two AZD1222 doses relative to day 0 and relative to MenACWY recipients. Reportedly, almost half of the unique spike-specific TCRs recognized epitopes lying outside the regions that are mutated in the B.1.351 and B.1.1.7 variants. Conclusions about previously exposed vaccinees were limited because only six AZD1222 recipients were SARS-CoV-2 seropositive at baseline. Participants were mostly white British and included more females than males, and it was suggested by the authors that clonal diversity may have been underestimated. The vaccine-associated CD4 TCRs covered the entire spike protein, and the dominant responses fell in regions 160-218 and 743-854.

The chain couples TRBV27 to TRBJ1-2, and perhaps TRBD1 as D gene, on 5 matching bases. The sequence derives from an adult who received the AZD1222 COVID-19 vaccine. The source material was peripheral blood, sampled 28 days after the second AZD1222 dose. The DNA sequence is as follows: TGTGCCAACCTGGGGCAGCATAACTATGGCTACACCTTC. Translated, this is CANLGQHNYGYTF.